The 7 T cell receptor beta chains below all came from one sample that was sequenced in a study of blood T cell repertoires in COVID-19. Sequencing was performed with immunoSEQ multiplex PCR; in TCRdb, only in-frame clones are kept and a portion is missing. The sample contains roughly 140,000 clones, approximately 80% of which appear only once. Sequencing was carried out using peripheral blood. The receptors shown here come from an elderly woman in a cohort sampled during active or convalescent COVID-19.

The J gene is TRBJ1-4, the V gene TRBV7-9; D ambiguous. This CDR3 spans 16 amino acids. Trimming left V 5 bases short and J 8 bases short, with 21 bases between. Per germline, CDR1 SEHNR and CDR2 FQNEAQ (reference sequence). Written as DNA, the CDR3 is TGTGCCAGCAGCATCTTTTTAAGAGGGCCAAAGGAAAAACTGTTTTTT. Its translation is CASSIFLRGPKEKLFF.

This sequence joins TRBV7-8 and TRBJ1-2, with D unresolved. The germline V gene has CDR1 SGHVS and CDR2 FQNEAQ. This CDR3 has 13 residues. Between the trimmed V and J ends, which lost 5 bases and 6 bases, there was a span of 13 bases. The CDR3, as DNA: TGTGCCAGCAGCCCGTTTGGCGGCCATGGCTACACCTTC. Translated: CASSPFGGHGYTF.

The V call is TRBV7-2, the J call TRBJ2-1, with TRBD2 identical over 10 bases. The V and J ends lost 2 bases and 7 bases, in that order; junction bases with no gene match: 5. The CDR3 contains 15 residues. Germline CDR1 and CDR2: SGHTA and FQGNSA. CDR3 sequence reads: CASSLQRGGQNEQFF. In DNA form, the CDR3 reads TGTGCCAGCAGCTTACAGCGGGGGGGCCAGAATGAGCAGTTCTTC.

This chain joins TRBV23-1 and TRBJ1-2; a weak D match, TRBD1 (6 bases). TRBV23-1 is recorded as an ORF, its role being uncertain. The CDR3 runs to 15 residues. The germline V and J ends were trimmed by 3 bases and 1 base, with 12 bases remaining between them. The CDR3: CASSHCYRDNYGYTF. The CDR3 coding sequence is TGCGCCAGCAGTCATTGTTACAGGGATAACTATGGCTACACCTTC.

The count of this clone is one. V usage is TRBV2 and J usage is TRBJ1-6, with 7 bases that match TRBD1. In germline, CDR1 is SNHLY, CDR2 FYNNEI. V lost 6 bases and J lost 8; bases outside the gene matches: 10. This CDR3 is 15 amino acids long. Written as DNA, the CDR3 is TGTGCCAGCAGGAGGGCCGGGACAGAATATTCACCCCTCCACTTT. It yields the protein CASRRAGTEYSPLHF.

The CDR3 loop is CASSDTGVRGNTIYF. CDR3 coding DNA: TGTGCCAGCAGCGACACAGGGGTTCGGGGAAACACCATATATTTT. The gene calls are TRBV7-2 and TRBJ1-3; 7 nucleotides align to TRBD1. The germline gives CDR1 SGHTA, CDR2 FQGNSA. The CDR3 is 15 amino acids. The junction had 8 bases not matched to a gene; V was cut back by 5 bases and J by 4 bases.

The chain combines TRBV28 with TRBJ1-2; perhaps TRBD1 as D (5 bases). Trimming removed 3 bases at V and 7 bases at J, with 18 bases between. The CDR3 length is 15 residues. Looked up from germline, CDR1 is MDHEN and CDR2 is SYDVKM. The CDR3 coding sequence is TGTGCCAGCAGTTTCAGGGTCCCCTCGTTGGGTGGCTACACCTTC. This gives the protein CASSFRVPSLGGYTF.